The source of this T cell receptor (beta chain) is a study of blood T cell repertoires in COVID-19. This table comes from immunoSEQ multiplex PCR, and its TCRdb copy is limited to in-frame clones, with some not included. Of over 100,000 clones listed, about 90% were seen once; the top ten hold roughly 2%. In this sample, this clone turned up once. Looked up from germline, CDR1 is DFQATT and CDR2 is SNEGSKA (reference sequence). The V gene lost 5 bases and the J gene lost 9 bases, with 10 bases spanning the gap. CDR3 length equals 10 residues. Sequencing was done on a sample of peripheral blood. V usage is TRBV20-1 and J usage is TRBJ1-2; D perhaps matches TRBD1 (6 bases). The receptor was isolated from a man between 50 and 59 years old with active COVID-19. Written as DNA, the CDR3 is TGCAGTGCTGGGACACCACGCTACACCTTC. Translation gives CSAGTPRYTF.